The 24 T cell receptor beta chains reported below all come from one sample, sequenced in a study of T cells in Graves' hyperthyroidism and ophthalmopathy. RNA transcripts yielded amplified TCR beta CDR3 regions. The HTBI primer set served for first-round RT-PCR of the TCR CDR3. TCRdb used MiXCR to reprocess the multiplex PCR reads, holding one entry per CDR3 protein. The sample has 550,000 to 650,000 distinct CDR3 sequences, 12% to 15% seen once. The sequencing input was blood. The receptors come from a woman aged 40 to 50 with Graves' hyperthyroidism.

V and J are TRBV5-5 and TRBJ1-6; no reliable D call. Germline lookup yields CDR1 SGHKS and CDR2 YYEKEE (reference sequence). V lost 0 bases and J lost 6, with 7 bases in between. CDR3 length: 14 residues. The CDR3 region has the DNA TGTGCCAGCAGCTTGGGTGATCTTAATTCACCCCTCCACTTT. Translation: CASSLGDLNSPLHF.

This clonotype was recorded a few times. The rearrangement uses TRBV28 and TRBJ1-2; no definite D call. Germline CDR1 and CDR2: MDHEN and SYDVKM. Trimming pared 5 bases from V and 6 bases from J, leaving 7 bases between. This CDR3 spans 11 amino acids. CDR3 nucleotide sequence: TGTGCCAGCAGTACCATGGATGGCTACACCTTC. This codes for CASSTMDGYTF.

This clonotype was seen ten or more times. This chain uses TRBV29-1 with TRBJ2-7; 12 bases line up with TRBD2. Germline values: CDR1 SQVTM, CDR2 ANQGSEA. The V segment lost 4 bases and the J segment 4 bases; nucleotides outside the gene matches: 5. The CDR3 covers 14 residues. CDR3 in amino acids: CSVGGLAGAYEQYF. The CDR3 DNA sequence: TGCAGCGTTGGGGGACTAGCGGGTGCTTACGAGCAGTACTTC.

This clonotype was seen repeatedly, ten times or more. This chain connects TRBV27 to TRBJ2-7, with D uncertain. Per germline, CDR1 MNHEY and CDR2 SMNVEV (reference sequence). V was pared by 3 bases and J by 2 bases, with 8 bases between. The CDR3 consists of 13 residues. The CDR3 spells CASSFGVTYEQYF. The CDR3 nucleotides read TGTGCCAGCAGTTTTGGGGTAACCTACGAGCAGTACTTC.

This chain uses TRBV29-1 with TRBJ2-7, with TRBD2 matching over 8 bases. The CDR3 extends over 13 amino acids. The germline CDR1 and CDR2 sequences are SQVTM and ANQGSEA. V lost 7 bases and J lost 7; bases outside the gene matches: 12. The CDR3 spells CSAGGASGKEQYF. The CDR3 nucleotides are TGCAGCGCGGGGGGGGCCTCAGGCAAGGAGCAGTACTTC.

Ten or more counts support this clonotype. This chain uses TRBV7-9 with TRBJ1-1, with 8 bases that match TRBD1. The ends lost 5 bases at V and 1 base at J; junction bases unmatched: 3. The germline V gene has CDR1 SEHNR and CDR2 FQNEAQ (reference sequence). This CDR3 has 14 residues. The DNA for the CDR3 is TGTGCCAGCAGCATACAGGGGGAGAACACTGAAGCTTTCTTT. This sequence encodes CASSIQGENTEAFF.

This clonotype was recorded at least ten times. The chain combines TRBV3-1 with TRBJ2-3, with 13 bases lining up with TRBD2. Trimming at V came to 0 bases and at J to 2 bases, leaving 11 bases not matched to a gene. Looked up from germline, CDR1 is LGHDT and CDR2 is YNNKEL (reference sequence). This CDR3 has 20 amino acids. This CDR3 reads CASSQDVGLAGTRDTDTQYF. In DNA form, the CDR3 reads TGTGCCAGCAGCCAAGATGTGGGACTAGCGGGAACCAGGGACACAGATACGCAGTATTTT.

This clonotype was seen only a few times. This sequence joins TRBV10-3 and TRBJ2-7; TRBD2 might be the D (5 bases). CDR3 size: 13 residues. Trimming pared 11 bases from V and 2 bases from J, leaving 16 bases between. In germline, CDR1 is ENHRY, CDR2 SYGVKD. The CDR3 bases are TGTGCCGCATCATCGGCGGGTACCTACGAGCAGTACTTC. It is translated as CAASSAGTYEQYF.

This clonotype was found many times. J is TRBJ1-2 and V is TRBV28, with TRBD1 matching over 7 bases. The CDR3 runs 14 residues. V lost 5 bases, J lost 1 base, and 4 bases stayed unmatched. The V gene's germline CDR1 is MDHEN and CDR2 SYDVKM. The CDR3 sequence is CASSADRVNYGYTF. The CDR3 nucleotides read TGTGCCAGCAGTGCTGACAGGGTTAACTATGGCTACACCTTC.

This clonotype occurred many times. The chain links TRBV14 to TRBJ2-1; D gene unclear. The CDR3 spans 14 residues. The ends were cut back, 1 base at V and 4 bases at J, with 8 bases in the middle. The V gene's germline CDR1 is SGHDN and CDR2 FVKESK. The CDR3 sequence is CASSQAPVYNEQFF. CDR3 DNA sequence: TGTGCCAGCAGCCAAGCCCCAGTTTACAATGAGCAGTTCTTC.

This clonotype was picked up many times. V and J are TRBV20-1 and TRBJ2-7; possibly TRBD2 for D (6 bases). This CDR3 region has 15 residues. In germline, CDR1 is DFQATT, CDR2 SNEGSKA (reference sequence). Trimming stripped 0 bases from V and 0 bases from J, with 12 bases between. CDR3: CSARDYSGSSYEQYF. CDR3 sequence (DNA): TGCAGTGCTAGAGATTACAGCGGGTCCTCCTACGAGCAGTACTTC.

This clonotype was detected ten times or more. The chain is built from TRBV28 and TRBJ2-1, with TRBD2 matching over 13 bases. The CDR3 is made up of 14 amino acids. Looked up from germline, CDR1 is MDHEN and CDR2 is SYDVKM. The J segment lost 9 bases and the V segment lost 8 bases, leaving 7 bases of the junction unmatched. The CDR3 reads CASELAGGYAEQFF. CDR3 DNA sequence: TGTGCCAGCGAACTAGCGGGAGGGTACGCTGAGCAGTTCTTC.

This clonotype was seen a handful of times. The chain recombines TRBV7-9 with TRBJ2-4, with 11 bases aligning to TRBD2. Germline V gene data show CDR1 as SEHNR and CDR2 as FQNEAQ (reference sequence). CDR3 length: 18 amino acids. The junction had 13 bases not matched to a gene; V was cut back by 7 bases and J by 2 bases. The CDR3 bases are TGTGCCAGCACCCAGGTGTTGCTAGCGGGAGGCACCAAAAACATTCAGTACTTC. Protein product: CASTQVLLAGGTKNIQYF.

This clonotype has a count of ten or more. The rearrangement uses TRBV28 and TRBJ2-1, with 11 bases aligning to TRBD1. Per the germline V gene, CDR1 is MDHEN and CDR2 is SYDVKM. This CDR3 is built from 18 residues. With 2 bases clipped from V and 0 bases from J, the junction kept 6 bases outside the gene matches. CDR3 coding DNA: TGTGCCAGCAGTTTAGAGGGGGACAGGGGGATCTCCTACAATGAGCAGTTCTTC. Translating it yields CASSLEGDRGISYNEQFF.

Note on this clonotype: Since a much larger clone is just one base distant, this may be a read error. The chain links TRBV30 to TRBJ1-1; D call uncertain. Trimming pared 5 bases from V and 8 bases from J, leaving 18 bases between. This CDR3 region has 13 residues. Germline V lookup: CDR1 GTSNPN, CDR2 SVGIG (reference sequence). CDR3 sequence reads: CAWGTGNNPEAFF. CDR3 nucleotides: TGTGCCTGGGGTACGGGGAACAACCCCGAAGCTTTCTTT.

Only a few counts were recorded for this clonotype. The V gene is TRBV12-3 or TRBV12-4, the J gene TRBJ2-4, with 8 bases lining up with TRBD1. The CDR3 covers 14 residues. The V segment lost 3 bases and the J segment 9 bases; nucleotides outside the gene matches: 7. The DNA of the CDR3 is TGTGCCAGCAGTTTGACAGGGGCGGGTGGCATTCAGTACTTC. Protein product: CASSLTGAGGIQYF.

The table lists this clonotype with many counts. V is TRBV20-1 and J is TRBJ1-1; D unresolved. Trimming stripped 5 bases from V and 1 base from J, with 17 bases between. Germline V gives CDR1 DFQATT, CDR2 SNEGSKA (reference sequence). This CDR3 contains 15 residues. CDR3 protein: CSASHTGRWNTEAFF. DNA for the CDR3: TGCAGTGCTTCCCACACCGGACGGTGGAACACTGAAGCTTTCTTT.

In this sample, this clonotype turned up a few times. This chain joins TRBV27 and TRBJ2-7, with TRBD1 matching over 7 bases. The CDR3 consists of 15 residues. Looked up from germline, CDR1 is MNHEY and CDR2 is SMNVEV (reference sequence). Trimming at V came to 1 base and at J to 1 base, leaving 4 bases not matched to a gene. The CDR3 spells CASSLYGTASYEQYF. The DNA for the CDR3 is TGTGCCAGCAGTTTATACGGGACAGCGTCCTACGAGCAGTACTTC.

As to this clonotype: Its ends do not fully match the called genes, so a read error is possible. Here the CDR3 DNA reads TGTACCAGCAGCCCACGGCAGGGGACAAGCTACGAGCAGTACTTC. This encodes CTSSPRQGTSYEQYF. The J gene is TRBJ2-7, the V gene TRBV9; tentative D call: TRBD1 (6 bases). Germline V CDR1 and CDR2: SGDLS, YYNGEE. This CDR3 comprises 15 residues.

This clonotype was recorded many times. V and J are TRBV12-3 or TRBV12-4 and TRBJ2-1; D not certain. V was cut by 6 bases and J by 3 bases, with 12 bases left in between. This CDR3 is 14 amino acids long. CDR3 coding DNA: TGTGCCAGCAGCCTAGTAGATCACTACAATGAGCAGTTCTTC. This translates into CASSLVDHYNEQFF.

The chain uses TRBV10-2 and TRBJ1-3, with D possibly being TRBD1 (5 bases). CDR1 is WSHSY and CDR2 is SAAADI in the germline V gene. The CDR3 sequence is 14 residues long. V lost 7 bases and J lost 1, with 11 bases in between. CDR3 protein: CASNGGRSGNTIYF. The CDR3, as DNA: TGCGCCAGCAATGGGGGACGGTCTGGAAACACCATATATTTT.

This clonotype was seen repeatedly, ten times or more. The chain is built from TRBV28 and TRBJ1-1; D uncertain. The V and J ends lost 8 bases and 0 bases respectively, with 10 bases between them. This CDR3 spans 13 amino acids. Germline V CDR1 and CDR2: MDHEN, SYDVKM. In nucleotides, the CDR3 is TGTGCCAGCGGTGCAGATATGAACACTGAAGCTTTCTTT. This encodes CASGADMNTEAFF.

J is TRBJ2-3 and V is TRBV29-1; 9 nucleotides align to TRBD1. The V gene end was trimmed by 2 bases and the J gene end by 2 bases; junction bases not matched to a gene: 5. CDR3 size: 15 residues. Germline-derived CDR1 and CDR2 are SQVTM and ANQGSEA. The DNA for the CDR3 is TGCAGCGTTGAATGGGACAGGGAACCCACAGATACGCAGTATTTT. It translates to CSVEWDREPTDTQYF.

This clonotype has a count of ten or more. This chain joins TRBV13 and TRBJ1-1; 7 nucleotides align to TRBD1. CDR3 length: 13 residues. The V and J ends lost 5 bases and 4 bases, in that order; junction bases with no gene match: 4. Germline V CDR1 and CDR2: PRHDT, FYEKMQ (reference sequence). The CDR3: CASSAPGGTEAFF. The CDR3 bases are TGTGCCAGCAGCGCCCCAGGGGGCACTGAAGCTTTCTTT.